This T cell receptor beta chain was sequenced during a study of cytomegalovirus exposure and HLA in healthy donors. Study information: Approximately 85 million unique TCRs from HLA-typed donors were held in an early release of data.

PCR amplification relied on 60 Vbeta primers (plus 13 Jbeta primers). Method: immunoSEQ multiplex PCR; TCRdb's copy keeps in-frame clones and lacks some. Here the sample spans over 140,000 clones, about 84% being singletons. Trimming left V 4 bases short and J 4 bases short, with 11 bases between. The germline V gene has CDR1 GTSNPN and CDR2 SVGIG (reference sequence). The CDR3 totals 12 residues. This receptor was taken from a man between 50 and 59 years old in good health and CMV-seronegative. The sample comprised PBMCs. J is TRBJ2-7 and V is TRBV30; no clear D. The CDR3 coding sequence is TGTGCCTGGACTACCACGGGTTACGAGCAGTACTTC. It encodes CAWTTTGYEQYF. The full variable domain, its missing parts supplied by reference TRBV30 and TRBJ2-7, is SQTIHQWPATLVQPVGSPLSLECTVEGTSNPNLYWYRQAAGRGLQLLFYSVGIGQISSEVPQNLSASRPQDRQFILSSKKLLLSDSGFYLCAWTTTGYEQYFGPGTRLTVT.